What follows are 22 T cell receptor beta chains derived from one specimen sequenced in a study of a mutant IDH1 vaccine in newly diagnosed glioma. Repertoires were generated with immunoSEQ multiplex PCR, while TCRdb's copy carries only in-frame clones and drops some. The sample holds some 51,000 clones, 65% to 80% seen once. Time point defined: baseline, week 1 (first vaccination visit). Treatment described: pre-vaccination baseline after standard-of-care therapy. Sequencing was performed on PBMCs, taken from a glioma patient treated with radiotherapy, temozolomide or both. The source of these receptors is a woman aged 40 to 50 with glioma.

Concerning this clone itself: One junction end disagrees with the germline gene, perhaps due to a read error. This chain joins TRBV6-1 and TRBJ2-7, with TRBD1 as a possible D gene (5 bases). Germline lookup yields CDR1 MNHNS and CDR2 SASEGT. The CDR3 spans 10 residues. The CDR3 DNA follows: TGTGCCAGCGCCCTGTGGGGCGTGACTTTC. Its translation is CASALWGVTF.

The V call is TRBV4-3, the J call TRBJ2-1; D remains ambiguous. The CDR3 contains 13 residues. V was cut by 4 bases and J by 4 bases, with 8 bases left in between. Germline V lookup: CDR1 LGHNA, CDR2 YSLEER. The CDR3 DNA follows: TGCGCCAGCAGCCCGGGCCAATACAATGAGCAGTTCTTC. Its translation is CASSPGQYNEQFF.

This chain connects TRBV7-9 to TRBJ2-1; D is unresolved. With 3 bases removed from V and 7 bases from J, the gap between germline ends came to 4 bases. The CDR3 contains 11 residues. CDR1 and CDR2 (germline): SEHNR, FQNEAQ (reference sequence). The CDR3 spells CASSLGNEQFF. The CDR3 nucleotides read TGTGCCAGCAGCTTGGGTAATGAGCAGTTCTTC.

The rearrangement joins TRBV9 to TRBJ2-3, with D tentatively TRBD1 (5 bases). The CDR3 covers 15 residues. Germline values: CDR1 SGDLS, CDR2 YYNGEE. The V end lost 2 bases, the J end lost 1 base, and 11 bases lay between the germline ends. CDR3 region: CASSVLGAGTDTQYF. CDR3 bases: TGTGCCAGCAGCGTTCTTGGGGCAGGCACAGATACGCAGTATTTT.

This chain joins TRBV29-1 and TRBJ2-3, with D possibly called TRBD1 or TRBD2 (6 bases each). The V gene lost 3 bases and the J gene lost 4 bases, with 14 bases spanning the gap. The CDR3 runs to 14 residues. CDR1 SQVTM and CDR2 ANQGSEA come from the germline V gene. This CDR3 reads CSVEGWGAADTQYF. In DNA form, the CDR3 reads TGCAGCGTTGAGGGGTGGGGGGCCGCAGATACGCAGTATTTT.

V usage is TRBV19 and J usage is TRBJ2-7; D not certain. CDR1 is LNHDA, CDR2 SQIVND, per germline (reference sequence). V dropped 7 bases and J dropped 0 bases, with 13 bases sitting between them. The CDR3 runs to 14 residues. The CDR3 nucleotides read TGTGCCAGTAACCCTAACGCTAACTCCTACGAGCAGTACTTC. As protein: CASNPNANSYEQYF. The full variable domain, with the rest looked up from reference TRBV19 and TRBJ2-7, is DGGITQSPKYLFRKEGQNVTLSCEQNLNHDAMYWYRQDPGQGLRLIYYSQIVNDFQKGDIAEGYSVSREKKESFPLTVTSAQKNPTAFYLCASNPNANSYEQYFGPGTRLTVT.

The genes are TRBV2 and TRBJ1-1; perhaps TRBD1 as D (6 bases). Germline CDR1 reads SNHLY; CDR2 reads FYNNEI. The ends were cut back, 7 bases at V and 4 bases at J, with 19 bases in the middle. The CDR3 runs to 15 residues. CDR3 residues: CASTEGGRRRTEAFF. The DNA for the CDR3 is TGTGCCAGCACAGAGGGGGGCAGGAGACGCACTGAAGCTTTCTTT.

V is TRBV10-1 and J is TRBJ2-7; D is perhaps TRBD2 (5 bases). Germline V gene data show CDR1 as WNHNN and CDR2 as SYGVQD (reference sequence). Trimming took off 5 bases at V and 4 bases at J, with 27 bases between the two ends. The CDR3 has 18 residues. CDR3 residues: CASSPDLTDGSQLYEQYF. CDR3 in DNA: TGCGCCAGCAGTCCGGACTTAACCGACGGATCCCAGCTTTACGAGCAGTACTTC.

This clone was detected only a few times. The V gene is TRBV27, the J gene TRBJ1-6, with 7 bases that match TRBD1. The CDR3 is 14 residues long. With 4 bases clipped from V and 6 bases from J, the junction kept 3 bases outside the gene matches. Per the germline V gene, CDR1 is MNHEY and CDR2 is SMNVEV (reference sequence). CDR3 residues: CASSSRQGNSPLHF. In DNA, the CDR3 is TGTGCCAGCAGTTCCAGACAGGGTAATTCACCCCTCCACTTT.

The chain is built from TRBV9 and TRBJ2-5; weak D call: TRBD1 (6 bases). The germline V gene encodes CDR1 SGDLS and CDR2 YYNGEE. V was shortened by 5 bases and J by 4 bases, with 15 bases between the two germline ends. The CDR3 spans 14 residues. The CDR3 coding sequence is TGTGCCAGCAGTGCCCAGGGGTGGGGAGAGACCCAGTACTTC. This gives the protein CASSAQGWGETQYF. Full variable domain (missing parts from reference TRBV9 and TRBJ2-5): DSGVTQTPKHLITATGQRVTLRCSPRSGDLSVYWYQQSLDQGLQFLIQYYNGEERAKGNILERFSAQQFPDLHSELNLSSLELGDSALYFCASSAQGWGETQYFGPGTRLLVL.

V and J are TRBV15 and TRBJ1-1, with D perhaps TRBD1 (6 bases). Germline V gene lookup returns CDR1 LNHNV and CDR2 YYDKDF (reference sequence). The CDR3 has 15 residues. Trimming stripped 6 bases from V and 5 bases from J, with 19 bases between. CDR3 DNA sequence: TGTGCCACCAGAGCCACGAAAACGGGGGCTACTGAAGCTTTCTTT. This codes for CATRATKTGATEAFF.

This clone was found once. The rearrangement links TRBV5-8 to TRBJ1-1; D is possibly TRBD1 (6 bases). The CDR3 totals 13 residues. In germline, CDR1 is SGHTS, CDR2 YDEGEE. V lost 1 base and J 8 bases, leaving 12 bases between the germline ends. The chain's CDR3 is CASSLMGQGEAFF. The CDR3 DNA sequence: TGTGCCAGCAGCTTGATGGGGCAGGGGGAAGCTTTCTTT. The whole variable domain, filled in from reference TRBV5-8 and TRBJ1-1, reads EAGVTQSPTHLIKTRGQQATLRCSPISGHTSVYWYQQALGLGLQFLLWYDEGEERNRGNFPPRFSGRQFPNYSSELNVNALELEDSALYLCASSLMGQGEAFFGQGTRLTVV.

This clone turned up a few times. The chain joins TRBV30 to TRBJ1-1; TRBD1 agrees at 8 bases. Germline CDR1 and CDR2: GTSNPN and SVGIG (reference sequence). The CDR3 has 13 residues. V shed 4 bases and J 5 bases; nucleotides not matched to a gene: 6. CDR3 amino acids: CAWTRDRTTEAFF. The CDR3 nucleotides are TGTGCCTGGACTAGGGACAGGACAACTGAAGCTTTCTTT.

J is TRBJ2-7 and V is TRBV2, with D perhaps TRBD1 or TRBD2 (6 bases each). This CDR3 is built from 15 residues. V gave up 4 bases and J gave up 3 bases, with 16 bases separating them. Per germline, CDR1 SNHLY and CDR2 FYNNEI. The CDR3 DNA follows: TGTGCCAGCAGTGGAGGAGGGGGGTTGGGCTACGAGCAGTACTTC. It is translated as CASSGGGGLGYEQYF.

This clone was counted between two and nine times. The gene calls are TRBV4-1 and TRBJ1-1; D is possibly TRBD1 (5 bases). The CDR3 runs 14 residues. Trimming removed 1 base at V and 3 bases at J, with 9 bases between. The germline CDR1 and CDR2 sequences are MGHRA and YSYEKL. CDR3 nucleotides: TGCGCCAGCAGCCAAGCCAGGGTCGACACTGAAGCTTTCTTT. Its translation: CASSQARVDTEAFF.

This clone came up a few times. The rearrangement joins TRBV7-9 to TRBJ1-1; unclear D gene. Looked up from germline, CDR1 is SEHNR and CDR2 is FQNEAQ (reference sequence). There are 12 residues in the CDR3. V lost 5 bases and J lost 5, with 9 bases in between. The CDR3 DNA reads TGTGCCAGCAGCCTTTCGTGGACTGAAGCTTTCTTT. Amino acid sequence: CASSLSWTEAFF.

CDR3 loop: CASSLGTGTEAFF. The CDR3 nucleotides read TGTGCCAGCAGCTTAGGGACAGGCACTGAAGCTTTCTTT. V gene TRBV7-8 combines with J gene TRBJ1-1, with 7 bases lining up with TRBD1. Germline CDR1 reads SGHVS; CDR2 reads FQNEAQ. The CDR3 consists of 13 residues. The V and J ends lost 1 base and 4 bases, in that order; junction bases with no gene match: 0.

This clone was found a few times. The CDR3 protein is CASSEGSYGYTF. For the CDR3, the DNA is TGCGCCAGCAGTGAGGGGAGCTATGGCTACACCTTC. The gene calls are TRBV10-1 and TRBJ1-2, with D hard to call. Germline CDR1 reads WNHNN; CDR2 reads SYGVQD (reference sequence). This CDR3 has 12 residues. The V and J ends lost 2 bases and 4 bases respectively, with 5 bases between them.

The chain couples TRBV5-1 to TRBJ1-1; D is unclear. Germline V gene lookup returns CDR1 SGHRS and CDR2 YFSETQ. This CDR3 has 15 residues. V was shortened by 0 bases and J by 3 bases, with 12 bases between the two germline ends. The CDR3 nucleotides read TGCGCCAGCAGCTTGGTTGGACGGGAGGACACTGAAGCTTTCTTT. Translating gives CASSLVGREDTEAFF.

The rearrangement joins TRBV2 to TRBJ1-4; maybe TRBD1 (5 bases). The CDR3 has 15 residues. CDR1 and CDR2 (germline): SNHLY, FYNNEI. V gave up 5 bases and J gave up 6 bases, with 16 bases separating them. CDR3 amino acids: CASSTRGVRHEKLFF. The CDR3 DNA follows: TGTGCCAGCAGTACCCGGGGGGTCAGGCATGAAAAACTGTTTTTT.

In its sample, this clone was seen once. J is TRBJ1-2 and V is TRBV5-8; unclear D gene. Trimming cost V 0 bases and J 8 bases, with 14 bases left between them. CDR1 is SGHTS, CDR2 YDEGEE, per germline. The CDR3 length is 14 residues. The CDR3 DNA is TGTGCCAGCAGCTTGGCTTTTTCAGCGGGGGGCTACACCTTC. Its translation is CASSLAFSAGGYTF.

Here the CDR3 reads CASSLLLRGGPNTEAFF. CDR3 coding DNA: TGTGCCAGCAGCTTATTGCTCCGGGGAGGGCCGAACACTGAAGCTTTCTTT. The genes are TRBV7-8 and TRBJ1-1; D not certain. From germline, CDR1 is SGHVS and CDR2 FQNEAQ. V lost 2 bases, J lost 1 base, and 17 bases lay in between. This CDR3 is 17 amino acids long.